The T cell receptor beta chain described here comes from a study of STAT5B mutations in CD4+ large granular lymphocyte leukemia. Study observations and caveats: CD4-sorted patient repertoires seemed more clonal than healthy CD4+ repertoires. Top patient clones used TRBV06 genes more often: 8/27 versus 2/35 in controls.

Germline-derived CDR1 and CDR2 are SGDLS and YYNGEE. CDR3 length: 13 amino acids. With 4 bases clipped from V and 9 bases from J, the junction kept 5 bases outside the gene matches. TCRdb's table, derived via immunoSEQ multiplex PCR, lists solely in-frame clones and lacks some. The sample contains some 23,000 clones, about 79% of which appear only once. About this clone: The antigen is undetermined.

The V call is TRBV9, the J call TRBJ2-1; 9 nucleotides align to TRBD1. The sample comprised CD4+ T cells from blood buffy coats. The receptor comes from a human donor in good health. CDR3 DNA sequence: TGTGCCAGCAGCTCCGGGACAGGGATTGAGCAGTTCTTC. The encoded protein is CASSSGTGIEQFF.